The text below deals with one T cell receptor (beta chain). As yet, its antigen is unknown. With 1 base clipped from V and 4 bases from J, the junction kept 6 bases outside the gene matches. The CDR3 extends over 16 amino acids. Germline V gene sequence: CDR1 SGHTA, CDR2 FQGNSA. This specimen belongs to a study of T cell repertoires in cytomegalovirus infection. TCRdb used MiXCR to reprocess the reads, holding one entry per CDR3 protein. The sample has approximately 470,000 distinct CDR3 sequences; under 45% are singletons. Material: cultured PBMCs, obtained from culture after CMV antigen stimulation. The clonotype was recovered from a human donor in good health (CMV status not recorded). Some clones in this sample may be carry-over from other donors' samples. This chain joins TRBV7-2 and TRBJ2-7; TRBD2 matches at 11 bases. CDR3 sequence reads: CASSLVGSGRGYEQYF. CDR3 nucleotides: TGTGCCAGCAGCTTAGTAGGTAGCGGGAGGGGTTACGAGCAGTACTTC.